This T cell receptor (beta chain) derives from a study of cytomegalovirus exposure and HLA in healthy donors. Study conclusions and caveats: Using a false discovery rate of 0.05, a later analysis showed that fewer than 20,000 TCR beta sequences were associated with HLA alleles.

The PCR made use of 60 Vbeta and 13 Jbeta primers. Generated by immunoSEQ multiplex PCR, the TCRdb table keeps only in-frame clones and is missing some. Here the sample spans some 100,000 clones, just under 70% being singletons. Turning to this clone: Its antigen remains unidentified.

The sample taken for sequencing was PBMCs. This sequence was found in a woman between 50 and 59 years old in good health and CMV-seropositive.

The CDR3 region has the DNA TGTGCCTGGAGTCGACAGGCTGGAAACACCATATATTTT. This codes for CAWSRQAGNTIYF. This chain joins TRBV30 and TRBJ1-3; tentative D call: TRBD1 (6 bases). Trimming removed 2 bases from V and 2 bases from J, with 7 bases in between. There are 13 residues in the CDR3. Germline CDR1 is GTSNPN and CDR2 is SVGIG (reference sequence).